The clone carrying this T cell receptor beta chain appeared a few times. Its target is not known. V was clipped by 6 bases and J by 4 bases, with 15 bases between them. The CDR3 spans 15 residues. The entry originates in a study of post-analysis software for immune sequencing data. Study-level information: The disease courses spanned relapsing-remitting, secondary progressive and progressive-relapsing forms of multiple sclerosis. Study findings and constraints: Same-batch samples co-clustered strongly by F measure. Controls significantly exceeded multiple sclerosis patients in normalized Chao1 diversity. Four or five TRBV segments, including TRBV5-6, TRBV5-1 and TRBV20-1, were more frequent in patients than controls.

Unique-molecular-identifier-tagged TCR beta cDNA libraries were used. T cells, roughly 0.9 to 11 million of them, yielded some 540,000 cDNA molecules. MiXCR was run by TCRdb on the PCR reads, yielding one entry per CDR3 protein. The table records roughly 600,000 distinct CDR3 sequences, around 47% of them present only once. The J gene is TRBJ1-4, the V gene TRBV12-3 or TRBV12-4; a weak D match, TRBD1 (5 bases). The source is a girl aged 5-17 years with multiple sclerosis. The sample consisted of blood. This CDR3 reads CASRLQAFGNEKLFF. CDR3 in DNA: TGTGCCAGCAGACTACAGGCCTTCGGTAATGAAAAACTGTTTTTT.